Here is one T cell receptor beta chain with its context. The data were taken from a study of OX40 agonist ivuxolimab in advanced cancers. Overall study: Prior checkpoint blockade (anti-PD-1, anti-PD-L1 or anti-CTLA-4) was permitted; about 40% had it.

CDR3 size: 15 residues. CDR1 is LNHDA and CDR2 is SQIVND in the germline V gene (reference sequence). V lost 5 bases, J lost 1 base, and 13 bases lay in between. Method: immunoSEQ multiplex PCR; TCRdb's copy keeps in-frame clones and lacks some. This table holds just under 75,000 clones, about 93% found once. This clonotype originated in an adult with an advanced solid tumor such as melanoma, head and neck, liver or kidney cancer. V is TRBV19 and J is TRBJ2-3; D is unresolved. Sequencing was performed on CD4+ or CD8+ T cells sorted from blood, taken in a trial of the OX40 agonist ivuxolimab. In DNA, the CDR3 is TGTGCCAGTAGTCCCTTCGGCGGCGGCACAGATACGCAGTATTTT. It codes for CASSPFGGGTDTQYF.